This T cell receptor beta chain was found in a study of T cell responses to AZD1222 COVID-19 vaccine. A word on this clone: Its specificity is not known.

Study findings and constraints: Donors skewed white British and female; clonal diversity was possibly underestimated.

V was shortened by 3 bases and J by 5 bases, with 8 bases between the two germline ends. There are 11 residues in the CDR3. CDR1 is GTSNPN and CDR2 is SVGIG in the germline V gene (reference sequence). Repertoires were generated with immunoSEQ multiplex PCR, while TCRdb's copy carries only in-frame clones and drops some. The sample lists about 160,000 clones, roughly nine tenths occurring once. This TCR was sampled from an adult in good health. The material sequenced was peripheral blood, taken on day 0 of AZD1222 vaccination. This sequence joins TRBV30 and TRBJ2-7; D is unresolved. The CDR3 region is CAWRDDHEQYF. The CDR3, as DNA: TGTGCCTGGAGGGATGATCACGAGCAGTACTTC. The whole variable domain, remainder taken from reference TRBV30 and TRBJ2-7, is SQTIHQWPATLVQPVGSPLSLECTVEGTSNPNLYWYRQAAGRGLQLLFYSVGIGQISSEVPQNLSASRPQDRQFILSSKKLLLSDSGFYLCAWRDDHEQYFGPGTRLTVT.